The text below deals with one T cell receptor beta chain. This sample stems from a study of siplizumab effects on memory and regulatory T cells. The table came from immunoSEQ multiplex PCR; TCRdb's copy has only in-frame clones and leaves some out. The sample lists approximately 100,000 clones; about 93% were seen once. Between the trimmed V and J ends, which lost 3 bases and 1 base, there was a span of 8 bases. Germline CDR1 and CDR2: SGDLS and YYNGEE. CDR3 length equals 13 residues. This clonotype was sampled from a human donor in good health. This chain links TRBV9 with TRBJ2-7; D gene ambiguous. Sequenced input: Tregs sorted from blood. The CDR3 loop is CASSADGSYEQYF. Here the CDR3 DNA reads TGTGCCAGCAGCGCAGACGGTTCCTACGAGCAGTACTTC.